This is a list of T cell receptor beta chains from one sample in a study of blood T cell repertoires in COVID-19. Some clones are missing from TCRdb's copy, which holds only in-frame ones; the method was immunoSEQ multiplex PCR. The sample holds about 210,000 clones, 80% to 90% seen once. Input material: peripheral blood. The source of these receptors is a woman between 50 and 59 years old with acute or convalescent COVID-19. Each CDR3 is given with its conserved first and last residue. D genes are given only for firm matches. Part of the rows lack a size; the others show once, few, many or a class for expanded clones.

j_call | d_call | clone_size | cdr3_length | v_call | cdr3_nt | cdr3_aa
TRBJ2-7 | NA | NA | 13 | TRBV7-2 | TGTGCCAGCAGCTTTTCCGGGAGTAATGAGCAGTACTTC | CASSFSGSNEQYF
TRBJ2-7 | NA | NA | 13 | TRBV6-5 | TGTGCCAGCAGCCGACAGTCCGCCTACGAGCAGTACTTC | CASSRQSAYEQYF
TRBJ2-7 | TRBD2 | NA | 13 | TRBV7-2 | TGTGCCAGCAGCTCCCAGCGGGGTAGCGAGCAGTACTTC | CASSSQRGSEQYF
TRBJ2-5 | TRBD1 | once | 12 | TRBV12-3/TRBV12-4 | TGTGCCAGTCGGACAGGGAGAGAGACCCAGTACTTC | CASRTGRETQYF
TRBJ2-7 | NA | NA | 16 | TRBV9 | TGTGCCAGCAGCGTAGACCCCCTGGCAGGGGTGGGGGAGCAGTACTTC | CASSVDPLAGVGEQYF
TRBJ2-4 | NA | NA | 14 | TRBV28 | TGTGCCAGCAGTTTAATTCTCCAGGTCAACATTCAGTACTTC | CASSLILQVNIQYF
TRBJ1-2 | TRBD1 | NA | 15 | TRBV7-2 | TGTGCCAGCAGCCCACAACAGGGGGCAAGGTATGGCTACACCTTC | CASSPQQGARYGYTF
TRBJ1-5 | TRBD1 | NA | 15 | TRBV18 | TGTGCCAGCTCGCCCGGGACAGGGAAGAGTCAGCCCCAGCATTTT | CASSPGTGKSQPQHF
TRBJ1-5 | NA | NA | 14 | TRBV19 | TGTGCCGGTAACGTCAGGGGAAGCAATCAGCCCCAGCATTTT | CAGNVRGSNQPQHF
TRBJ2-1 | NA | few | 15 | TRBV9 | TGTGCCAGCAGCGTTTTAGGAACCCAGGGGAATGAGCAGTTCTTC | CASSVLGTQGNEQFF
TRBJ1-4 | NA | NA | 15 | TRBV2 | TGTGCCAGCAGTGAATTGGGGGCGCTGGGTGAAAAACTGTTTTTT | CASSELGALGEKLFF
TRBJ2-5 | TRBD1 | once | 13 | TRBV12-3/TRBV12-4 | TGTGCCAGCAGCCTGACAGGGCCAGAGACCCAGTACTTC | CASSLTGPETQYF
TRBJ2-3 | NA | few | 16 | TRBV5-1 | TGCGCCAGCAGCCCTGGACTGGGCCCCGGCACAGATACGCAGTATTTT | CASSPGLGPGTDTQYF
TRBJ1-2 | NA | once | 12 | TRBV19 | TGTGCCAGTAGTAGCGGCATGCGGGGCTACACCTTC | CASSSGMRGYTF
TRBJ2-5 | NA | NA | 14 | TRBV5-4 | TGTGCCAGCAGCTTGGATGGGACTGGGAGGACCCAGTACTTC | CASSLDGTGRTQYF
TRBJ2-1 | NA | NA | 16 | TRBV11-2 | TGTGCCAGCAGCTCCAGCACAGGGTCGATAAGGAATGAGCAGTTCTTC | CASSSSTGSIRNEQFF
TRBJ1-4 | NA | NA | 14 | TRBV19 | TGTGCCAGTAGTATTATGGAGCCTCCTGAAAAACTGTTTTTT | CASSIMEPPEKLFF
TRBJ1-2 | NA | NA | 15 | TRBV9 | TGTGCCAGCAGCGTAGCAGGGCAACCCAACTATGGCTACACCTTC | CASSVAGQPNYGYTF
TRBJ2-7 | NA | NA | 16 | TRBV6-6 | TGTGCCAGCAGTACGGACCCTCAGGGGATTTTTTACGAGCAGTACTTC | CASSTDPQGIFYEQYF
TRBJ2-3 | NA | NA | 13 | TRBV20-1 | TGCAGTGCTAGTTCAGGTCCCACAGATACGCAGTATTTT | CSASSGPTDTQYF
TRBJ2-5 | NA | NA | 17 | TRBV7-9 | TGTGCCAGCAGTAAGAGGTGGTTAGCGGAGGAGGGAGAGACCCAGTACTTC | CASSKRWLAEEGETQYF
TRBJ2-1 | TRBD1 | NA | 14 | TRBV18 | TGTGCCACCTCCGATACAGGGGGTTACAATGAGCAGTTCTTC | CATSDTGGYNEQFF
TRBJ1-6 | NA | NA | 17 | TRBV13 | TGTGCCAGCAGCACCTGGGCGGGAGGGGGAGATAATTCACCCCTCCACTTT | CASSTWAGGGDNSPLHF
TRBJ2-1 | TRBD2 | NA | 16 | TRBV27 | TGTGCCAGCGGAAGGACTAGCGGGAGCTCCTACAATGAGCAGTTCTTC | CASGRTSGSSYNEQFF
TRBJ2-1 | TRBD1 | NA | 14 | TRBV19 | TGTGCCACCCAACGGGACAGGGGGGCTGATGAGCAGTTCTTC | CATQRDRGADEQFF
TRBJ2-2 | NA | NA | 15 | TRBV18 | TGTGCCAGCTCACCACGGGCAGCGAACACCGGGGAGCTGTTTTTT | CASSPRAANTGELFF
TRBJ2-7 | TRBD2 | NA | 16 | TRBV27 | TGTGCCAGCAGTTCCCGAACTAGCGGGAGCATTTACGAGCAGTACTTC | CASSSRTSGSIYEQYF
TRBJ1-3 | NA | NA | 13 | TRBV18 | TGTGCCAGCTCATGGGACACTGGAAACACCATATATTTT | CASSWDTGNTIYF
TRBJ1-2 | NA | NA | 11 | TRBV6-2/TRBV6-3 | TGTGCCGGCAGTCAGAACTATGGCTACACCTTC | CAGSQNYGYTF
TRBJ1-3 | TRBD1 | NA | 17 | TRBV3-1/TRBV3-2 | TGTGCCAGCAGCCATTCAGGACAGGGCAGCTCTGGAAACACCATATATTTT | CASSHSGQGSSGNTIYF
TRBJ1-1 | TRBD1 | NA | 13 | TRBV12-3/TRBV12-4 | TGTGCCAGCAAGGGACAGACGAACACTGAAGCTTTCTTT | CASKGQTNTEAFF
TRBJ1-5 | NA | NA | 14 | TRBV5-6 | TGTGCCAGCAGCCTTGCAGGCCCCAATCAGCCCCAGCATTTT | CASSLAGPNQPQHF
TRBJ1-1 | TRBD1 | NA | 14 | TRBV5-4 | TGTGCCAGCAGCCCGCGGACAGGGGAAACTGAAGCTTTCTTT | CASSPRTGETEAFF
TRBJ2-7 | NA | few | 14 | TRBV19 | TGTGCCAGTAGTATAGCGGCAGGGGCCTACGAGCAGTACTTC | CASSIAAGAYEQYF
TRBJ2-7 | TRBD1 | NA | 14 | TRBV5-1 | TGCGCCAGCAGCCTACAGGGGGATCCACACGAGCAGTACTTC | CASSLQGDPHEQYF
TRBJ1-1 | NA | NA | 13 | TRBV19 | TGTGCCAGTAGTCACAAGAAGAACACTGAAGCTTTCTTT | CASSHKKNTEAFF
TRBJ2-3 | TRBD2 | NA | 16 | TRBV27 | TGTGCCAGCAGTCGACTAGCGGGATTTAGCGCAGATACGCAGTATTTT | CASSRLAGFSADTQYF
TRBJ2-1 | TRBD2 | NA | 18 | TRBV19 | TGTGCCAGTAGTCCCCTGGGACTAGCGGGTCCATCCTACAATGAGCAGTTCTTC | CASSPLGLAGPSYNEQFF